These 2 T cell receptor beta chains were sequenced from one sample in a study of T-cell reconstitution after alpha-beta-depleted transplantation in children. Construction of the TCRbeta library involved unique molecular identifiers. TCRdb reprocessed the PCR reads with MiXCR, giving one entry per CDR3 protein. Among 250,000 to 300,000 distinct CDR3 sequences listed, over 8% were seen once. The source was PBMCs from the stem cell graft donor, collected from the stem cell graft. Every receptor here comes from a human donor who donated a stem cell graft to a child with SCID.

The CDR3 region has the DNA TGTGCCAGCAGTGCGATCTCCTATAATTCACCCCTCCACTTT. Translated: CASSAISYNSPLHF. The chain joins TRBV25-1 to TRBJ1-6, with D hard to call. CDR1 and CDR2 (germline): MGHDK, SYGVNS. CDR3 length: 14 amino acids. Trimming took off 4 bases at V and 0 bases at J, with 4 bases between the two ends.

This clonotype was counted ten times or more. The V gene is TRBV4-1, the J gene TRBJ2-7; D possibly matches TRBD1 or TRBD2 (6 bases each). Trimming cost V 3 bases and J 1 base, with 16 bases left between them. This CDR3 is 16 amino acids long. Germline V gene lookup returns CDR1 MGHRA and CDR2 YSYEKL. CDR3 coding DNA: TGCGCCAGCAGCCACTCGTGGGGGGCTAAGTCCTACGAGCAGTACTTC. It codes for CASSHSWGAKSYEQYF.